The rows below give T cell receptor beta chains drawn from one sample of a study of cytomegalovirus exposure and HLA in healthy donors. Sequenced by immunoSEQ multiplex PCR; TCRdb stores in-frame clones only, minus some. Of approximately 120,000 clones in the sample, around four fifths are singletons; the top ten hold 9.5% to 13%. The source material was PBMCs. The source of these receptors is a man aged 25 to 45 in good health and CMV-seropositive. Each CDR3 is given with its conserved first and last residue. A D gene is named only where the DNA matches it firmly. Part of the rows lack a size; the others show once, few, many or a class for expanded clones.

D gene: TRBD1
J gene: TRBJ1-5
clone size: once
V gene: TRBV10-3
CDR3 DNA: TGTGCCATCAGTGAGTCAGAGGGGGCGAGCAATCAGCCCCAGCATTTT
CDR3 protein: CAISESEGASNQPQHF

D gene: -
J gene: TRBJ2-6
clone size: -
V gene: TRBV19
CDR3 DNA: TGTGCCAGTAGTATGGGCAGAAGCTCTGGGGCCAACGTCCTGACTTTC
CDR3 protein: CASSMGRSSGANVLTF

D gene: -
J gene: TRBJ2-1
clone size: -
V gene: TRBV7-2
CDR3 DNA: TGTGCCAGCAGCTTAGCGGGGCGGTATGAGCAGTTCTTC
CDR3 protein: CASSLAGRYEQFF

D gene: -
J gene: TRBJ1-5
clone size: -
V gene: TRBV30
CDR3 DNA: TGTGCCTGGAGTGCGGAGTCCTATCAGCCCCAGCATTTT
CDR3 protein: CAWSAESYQPQHF

D gene: -
J gene: TRBJ2-5
clone size: -
V gene: TRBV7-7
CDR3 DNA: TGTGCTAGCAGCTTAGATGTGGCAGGGGCCCAGTACTTC
CDR3 protein: CASSLDVAGAQYF

D gene: -
J gene: TRBJ2-7
clone size: -
V gene: TRBV7-6
CDR3 DNA: TGTGCCAGCAGCTTAGGGACAGAGGCCTACGAGCAGTACTTC
CDR3 protein: CASSLGTEAYEQYF

D gene: -
J gene: TRBJ2-1
clone size: -
V gene: TRBV30
CDR3 DNA: TGTGCCTGGATAAAAGCTAGCGATCATACCAATGAGCAGTTCTTC
CDR3 protein: CAWIKASDHTNEQFF

D gene: TRBD1
J gene: TRBJ1-2
clone size: -
V gene: TRBV5-1
CDR3 DNA: TGCGCCAGCAGCTTCGACAGGGAGAACGGCTACCCCTTC
CDR3 protein: CASSFDRENGYPF

D gene: TRBD2
J gene: TRBJ2-7
clone size: -
V gene: TRBV27
CDR3 DNA: TGTGCCAGCAGTGCACCGGGACTAGCGGGACGCGAGCAGTACTTC
CDR3 protein: CASSAPGLAGREQYF

D gene: -
J gene: TRBJ1-3
clone size: -
V gene: TRBV4-3
CDR3 DNA: TGCGCCAGCAGCCAAGGCTGGAGCTCTGGAAACACCATATATTTT
CDR3 protein: CASSQGWSSGNTIYF